The rows below give T cell receptor beta chains drawn from one sample of a study of identical twins. TCRdb processed the 5' RACE reads anew with MiXCR; each CDR3 protein has one entry. The sample consists of 1.5 million to 2 million distinct CDR3 sequences, about 32% of them appearing once. Input material: cord blood. The receptor set was obtained from a newborn girl in good health. CDR3s leave out the opening cysteine and the closing phenylalanine or tryptophan.

>TRBV14
ASSRGQGRGAEKLF
>TRBV9
ASSVGLRGSIQY
>TRBV20-1
SATPARERTDTQY
>TRBV12-3/TRBV12-4
ASSLGQRFEQY
>TRBV6-1
ASSEIGPNTEAF
>TRBV2
ASRAGTSGETQF
>TRBV12-3/TRBV12-4
ASSLLTVYGYT
>TRBV27
ASSLSNRLAGAPPQF
>TRBV9
ASSVGSGRSYNEQF
>TRBV12-3/TRBV12-4
ASTLGQGAYEQY
>TRBV27
ASSFGQGEGYT
>TRBV12-3/TRBV12-4
ASTNSYEQY
>TRBV5-1
ASSLGLVLQETQY
>TRBV5-1
ASSFGAQETQY
>TRBV7-2
ASSLTGGTSYEQY
>TRBV20-1
SARDPAVAGYEQY
>TRBV11-2
ASSLFGGAFAETQY
>TRBV6-6
ASTLQGGWGYGYT
>TRBV21-1
ASSKVGGPIYEQY
>TRBV7-2
ASSLAGRVNEKLF
>TRBV6-5
ASSYSRVGGETQY
>TRBV4-2
ASSQDAATGGYGYT
>TRBV4-2
ASSSLQGARTDTQY
>TRBV20-1
SARGPTSYNEQF
>TRBV28
ASSPGEGNEQF
>TRBV5-1
ASSLRPPRSSYNSPLH
>TRBV10-3
AISERGTVNTEAF
>TRBV12-3/TRBV12-4
ASSLLGEGSGEQF